Listed here is a single TCR beta chain. Its antigen is not identified. The junction does not match germline at one end; this may be a read error. The data were taken from a study of post-analysis software for immune sequencing data. Each TCR beta cDNA library carried unique molecular identifiers. TCRdb ran MiXCR on the PCR reads and lists one entry per CDR3 protein. The table has about 820,000 distinct CDR3 sequences, about 53% seen once; the top ten hold approximately 4.2%. General study points: When patients were compared with controls, 4 or 5 TRBV segments were more frequent, TRBV5-6, TRBV5-1 and TRBV20-1 among them.

The CDR3 runs 16 residues. Germline V gives CDR1 DFQATT, CDR2 SNEGSKA (reference sequence). The chain employs TRBV20-1 and TRBJ2-3; 10 bases fit TRBD2. This clonotype was sampled from a girl between 10 and 17 years old with multiple sclerosis. The sequencing sample was made of blood. The CDR3 DNA sequence: TGCAGTGCCTACCCCCTAGCGGGGGACCCCACAGACACGCAGTATTTT. It yields the protein CSAYPLAGDPTDTQYF.